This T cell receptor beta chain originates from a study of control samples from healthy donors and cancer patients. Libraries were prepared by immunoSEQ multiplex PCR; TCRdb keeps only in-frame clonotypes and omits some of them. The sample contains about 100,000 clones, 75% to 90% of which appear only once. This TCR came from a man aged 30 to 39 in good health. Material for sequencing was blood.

CDR3 protein: CASSGLRDRGSNEQFF. CDR3 coding DNA: TGCGCCAGCAGCGGACTCCGGGACAGGGGAAGCAATGAGCAGTTCTTC. The chain couples TRBV5-1 to TRBJ2-1; 10 bases match TRBD1. The germline V gene has CDR1 SGHRS and CDR2 YFSETQ. V dropped 4 bases and J dropped 6; count of bases not matched to a gene: 10. This CDR3 region has 16 residues.